Each of the 3 T cell receptor beta chains below was sequenced from the same sample in a study of T cell repertoires in cytomegalovirus infection. TCRdb re-called the reads through MiXCR, storing one row per CDR3 protein. The profile shows 900,000 to 950,000 distinct CDR3 sequences, roughly 30% of them singletons. These receptors have no identified antigens. This specimen consisted of cultured CD8+ T cells from PBMCs, obtained from culture after CMV antigen stimulation. The receptors here all came from a human donor in good health (CMV status not recorded). Some clones in this sample may be carry-over from other donors' samples.

The chain couples TRBV7-6 to TRBJ2-2; 8 positions agree with TRBD2. The CDR3 spans 16 residues. Germline-derived CDR1 and CDR2 are SGHVS and FNYEAQ. The V gene end was trimmed by 3 bases and the J gene end by 7 bases; junction bases not matched to a gene: 10. The CDR3 sequence: CASSFEPGLDGGELFF. For the CDR3, the DNA is TGTGCCAGCAGCTTTGAACCGGGACTAGATGGCGGGGAGCTGTTTTTT. Variable domain in full (rest from reference TRBV7-6 and TRBJ2-2): GAGVSQSPRYKVTKRGQDVALRCDPISGHVSLYWYRQALGQGPEFLTYFNYEAQQDKSGLPNDRFSAERPEGSISTLTIQRTEQRDSAMYRCASSFEPGLDGGELFFGEGSRLTVL.

This chain links TRBV27 with TRBJ2-1; 7 bases are a match to TRBD1. In germline, CDR1 is MNHEY, CDR2 SMNVEV (reference sequence). Trimming took 4 bases from V and 2 from J; bases not matched to a gene: 8. There are 16 residues in the CDR3. The CDR3 DNA is TGTGCCAGCAGTTACTCCGGGACAGCAACCTACAATGAGCAGTTCTTC. Protein: CASSYSGTATYNEQFF.

The chain is built from TRBV28 and TRBJ1-1, with TRBD1 matching over 7 bases. This CDR3 spans 17 amino acids. After removal of 6 bases from V and 7 bases from J, the junction contained 20 bases not matched to a gene. Germline V CDR1 and CDR2: MDHEN, SYDVKM. The CDR3 spells CASSPGQVWVHSGEAFF. CDR3 DNA: TGTGCCAGCAGCCCCGGACAGGTTTGGGTACATTCGGGTGAAGCTTTCTTT.